This TCR beta chain was profiled in a study of siplizumab effects on memory and regulatory T cells. Study results and limitations: Most alloreactive clones went unmapped to unstimulated subsets; only a minor fraction mapped. Significantly reduced by siplizumab was the cumulative frequency of alloreactive sequences, namely those traceable to unstimulated CD4+ memory cells.

V lost 7 bases, J lost 4 bases, and 7 bases stayed unmatched. The CDR3 totals 14 residues. Germline-derived CDR1 and CDR2 are MDHEN and SYDVKM. A remark on this clone: The antigen remains unidentified.

The assay covered approximately 10^5 TCR templates per sample. Method: immunoSEQ multiplex PCR; TCRdb's copy keeps in-frame clones and lacks some. The sample consists of fewer than 120,000 clones, roughly 92% of them appearing once. The receptor's source is a human donor in good health. Sequenced input: CD4+ T cells sorted from blood. The J gene is TRBJ1-1, the V gene TRBV28; 9 nucleotides line up with TRBD1. The CDR3 spells CASITQGASTEAFF. CDR3 sequence (DNA): TGTGCCAGCATTACACAGGGGGCGAGCACTGAAGCTTTCTTT.